What follows describes a single T cell receptor beta chain. These data are taken from a study of early T cells in non-severe SARS-CoV-2 infection. Overall study context: Alpha and beta chains were unpaired, from unsorted whole-blood bulk RNA.

From the 5' RACE reads, TCRdb called clonotypes with MiXCR, one entry per CDR3 protein. In the table there are some 73,000 distinct CDR3 sequences, roughly 12% of which are singletons. The receptor was isolated from an adult who was a healthcare worker with PCR-confirmed SARS-CoV-2 infection or an uninfected control (not recorded which). Sequencing used whole blood.

The CDR3 region has the DNA TGCAGTGCTAGGGGGGGACTAGCGGGAGACGAGCAGTACTTC. Protein: CSARGGLAGDEQYF. The chain carries TRBV20-1 and TRBJ2-7; 14 bases fit TRBD2. The CDR3 covers 14 residues. J lost 5 bases, V lost 3 bases, and 3 bases had no gene match. Germline CDR1 is DFQATT and CDR2 is SNEGSKA (reference sequence).